This T cell receptor beta chain was captured by sequencing in a study of identical twins. There are a few counts of this clonotype. The antigen remains undetermined. With 2 bases removed from V and 1 base from J, the gap between germline ends came to 10 bases. This CDR3 has 15 residues. Germline V gene data show CDR1 as SNHLY and CDR2 as FYNNEI. Whole-study results and caveats: Instead of following the same donors, the conclusions were based on cross-sectional statistical analysis. Out-of-frame alpha sequences common to twins exhibited a surplus of low generation probability.

TCRdb recomputed calls from the 5' RACE reads with MiXCR, one row per CDR3 protein. The table includes 750,000 to 950,000 distinct CDR3 sequences, roughly an eighth detected once. The same specimen was also included in a second study, on yellow fever vaccine responses in identical twins.

The chain uses TRBV2 and TRBJ2-3; D remains ambiguous. This clonotype was obtained from a woman aged 18-29 years in good health. Sample: PBMCs. CDR3 sequence reads: CASSERASGTDTQYF. In DNA, the CDR3 is TGTGCCAGCAGTGAACGGGCGTCCGGCACAGATACGCAGTATTTT.